The 17 T cell receptor beta chains reported below all come from one sample, sequenced in a study of T cells in Graves' hyperthyroidism and ophthalmopathy. Amplification targeted TCR beta CDR3 regions from RNA transcripts. A first-round RT-PCR of the TCR CDR3 used the HTBI primer set. TCRdb re-derived calls from the multiplex PCR reads in MiXCR, one entry per CDR3 protein. The sample consists of 450,000 to 650,000 distinct CDR3 sequences, approximately 15% of them appearing once. The sequencing sample was made of blood. These receptors originate from a woman under 30 with Graves' ophthalmopathy.

The sample holds many counts of this clonotype. The V and J genes are TRBV27 and TRBJ2-1, with D unclear. V gave up 8 bases and J gave up 8 bases, with 25 bases separating them. The CDR3 is 16 amino acids. Germline CDR1 MNHEY, CDR2 SMNVEV (reference sequence). The CDR3 reads CASHSSRSYYSDEQFF. For the CDR3, the DNA is TGTGCCAGCCATAGTAGCAGGAGCTACTACTCGGATGAGCAGTTCTTC.

This clonotype has just a few counts. This chain links TRBV19 with TRBJ2-1, with D unresolved. V lost 1 base and J 4 bases, leaving 8 bases between the germline ends. Germline values: CDR1 LNHDA, CDR2 SQIVND (reference sequence). CDR3 length: 14 amino acids. This chain's CDR3 is CASSIGGRYNEQFF. As DNA, the CDR3 is TGTGCCAGTAGTATAGGTGGGCGGTACAATGAGCAGTTCTTC.

The sample holds many counts of this clonotype. This chain joins TRBV12-3 or TRBV12-4 and TRBJ2-3, with 8 positions matching TRBD2. The V gene end was trimmed by 5 bases and the J gene end by 5 bases; junction bases not matched to a gene: 12. CDR3 length: 16 residues. The CDR3 DNA sequence: TGTGCCAGCAGTCCTTGGGCCGGGGGGGGCGGAGATACGCAGTATTTT. Protein product: CASSPWAGGGGDTQYF.

This clonotype came up a few times. The rearrangement joins TRBV4-2 to TRBJ2-5; 8 nucleotides agree with TRBD2. Germline V gene sequence: CDR1 LGHNA, CDR2 YNFKEQ. V lost 1 base, J lost 1 base, and 2 bases stayed unmatched. The CDR3 sequence is 15 residues long. The CDR3 bases are TGTGCCAGCAGCCAAGGCCTAGCGGGCCAAGAGACCCAGTACTTC. Residues: CASSQGLAGQETQYF.

This clonotype came up many times. The V gene is TRBV4-1, the J gene TRBJ2-5; 7 bases map to TRBD1. The CDR3 is 16 amino acids. CDR1 is MGHRA and CDR2 is YSYEKL in the germline V gene. The trim removed 0 bases at V and 7 bases at J, leaving 11 bases unmatched. The CDR3 region is CASSQDGTDLGRTQYF. CDR3 DNA sequence: TGCGCCAGCAGCCAAGATGGGACAGACCTGGGTCGGACCCAGTACTTC.

In this sample, this clonotype turned up a few times. The chain links TRBV27 to TRBJ1-6; no definite D call. Germline V lookup: CDR1 MNHEY, CDR2 SMNVEV (reference sequence). The CDR3 covers 13 residues. Trimming shortened V by 5 bases and J by 8 bases, and 10 bases separated the two germline ends. The CDR3 spells CASSTLRYSPLHF. DNA for the CDR3: TGTGCCAGCAGTACTCTCCGATATTCACCCCTCCACTTT.

The chain joins TRBV28 to TRBJ1-1; TRBD1 matches 7 bases. This CDR3 region has 16 residues. CDR1 MDHEN and CDR2 SYDVKM come from the germline V gene. V trimming: 9 bases; J trimming: 4 bases; junction bases outside the gene matches: 17. The CDR3 coding sequence is TGTGCCAGAAGTACACCGGGACAGCCAAGGAGCACTGAAGCTTTCTTT. As protein: CARSTPGQPRSTEAFF. Full variable domain (remainder filled in from reference TRBV28 and TRBJ1-1): DVKVTQSSRYLVKRTGEKVFLECVQDMDHENMFWYRQDPGLGLRLIYFSYDVKMKEKGDIPEGYSVSREKKERFSLILESASTNQTSMYLCARSTPGQPRSTEAFFGQGTRLTVV.

The V call is TRBV12-3 or TRBV12-4, the J call TRBJ1-2; D is undetermined. The CDR3 is 11 residues long. V was clipped by 10 bases and J by 4 bases, with 10 bases between them. Here the CDR3 DNA reads TGTGCCACTTCCGACATCTATGGCTACACCTTC. This gives the protein CATSDIYGYTF.

The genes are TRBV19 and TRBJ2-3; D may be TRBD2 (5 bases). Germline assignment: CDR1 LNHDA and CDR2 SQIVND (reference sequence). The CDR3 length is 17 residues. The germline V and J ends were trimmed by 0 bases and 2 bases, with 15 bases remaining between them. CDR3 protein: CASSIDNWEKDTDTQYF. CDR3 nucleotides: TGTGCCAGTAGTATAGATAACTGGGAGAAGGACACAGATACGCAGTATTTT. The whole variable domain, filled in from reference TRBV19 and TRBJ2-3, reads DGGITQSPKYLFRKEGQNVTLSCEQNLNHDAMYWYRQDPGQGLRLIYYSQIVNDFQKGDIAEGYSVSREKKESFPLTVTSAQKNPTAFYLCASSIDNWEKDTDTQYFGPGTRLTVL.

This clonotype showed up many times. The chain is built from TRBV28 and TRBJ2-1, with 14 bases fitting TRBD2. V gave up 6 bases and J gave up 6 bases; unmatched junction bases: 4. Germline V gives CDR1 MDHEN, CDR2 SYDVKM. The length of the CDR3 is 15 residues. The CDR3 region has the DNA TGTGCCAGCAGCGTAGGGACTAGCGGGAGCAATGAGCAGTTCTTC. Its translation: CASSVGTSGSNEQFF.

This chain links TRBV7-9 with TRBJ1-4; 9 nucleotides align to TRBD1. V gave up 5 bases and J gave up 3 bases; unmatched junction bases: 4. Germline assignment: CDR1 SEHNR and CDR2 FQNEAQ (reference sequence). The CDR3 is 15 residues long. CDR3: CASSRGQGPNEKLFF. CDR3 bases: TGTGCCAGCAGCAGGGGACAGGGTCCTAATGAAAAACTGTTTTTT.

This clonotype was observed many times. The rearrangement joins TRBV30 to TRBJ2-1, with D uncertain. Trimming left V 1 base short and J 1 base short, with 8 bases between. The germline gives CDR1 GTSNPN, CDR2 SVGIG (reference sequence). The CDR3 has 14 amino acids. CDR3 sequence (DNA): TGTGCCTGGAGTGGTTCAGTTTCCTACAATGAGCAGTTCTTC. This sequence encodes CAWSGSVSYNEQFF. Supplemented by reference TRBV30 and TRBJ2-1, the full variable domain reads SQTIHQWPATLVQPVGSPLSLECTVEGTSNPNLYWYRQAAGRGLQLLFYSVGIGQISSEVPQNLSASRPQDRQFILSSKKLLLSDSGFYLCAWSGSVSYNEQFFGPGTRLTVL.

This rearrangement joins TRBV9 to TRBJ2-3; unclear D gene. Germline V gene sequence: CDR1 SGDLS, CDR2 YYNGEE. Trimming took off 4 bases at V and 8 bases at J, with 17 bases between the two ends. CDR3 length: 14 amino acids. In DNA, the CDR3 is TGTGCCAGCAGCCCCATCTCCAGTCGCCCTACGCAGTATTTT. Protein product: CASSPISSRPTQYF.

This chain uses TRBV29-1 with TRBJ2-7, with TRBD2 identical over 10 bases. The CDR3 is 17 residues long. Germline lookup yields CDR1 SQVTM and CDR2 ANQGSEA. The junction had 12 bases not matched to a gene; V was cut back by 4 bases and J by 0 bases. The CDR3 protein is CSVGRAGGITRSYEQYF. DNA for the CDR3: TGCAGCGTTGGCCGAGCGGGGGGGATAACCCGCTCCTACGAGCAGTACTTC.

The gene calls are TRBV20-1 and TRBJ2-4, with 10 bases matching TRBD2. The CDR3 runs to 18 residues. Germline V CDR1 and CDR2: DFQATT, SNEGSKA (reference sequence). V lost 6 bases, J lost 0 bases, and 14 bases stayed unmatched. The CDR3 reads CSAPSGSSGGLAKNIQYF. The CDR3 region has the DNA TGCAGTGCCCCTAGCGGGAGTAGTGGAGGTTTAGCCAAAAACATTCAGTACTTC.

The V and J genes are TRBV24-1 and TRBJ2-3; TRBD2 agrees at 9 bases. This CDR3 spans 14 amino acids. With 7 bases clipped from V and 4 bases from J, the junction kept 5 bases outside the gene matches. Germline CDR1 is KGHDR and CDR2 is SFDVKD. This CDR3 reads CATRETSGSDTQYF. In nucleotides, the CDR3 is TGTGCCACCAGGGAGACTAGCGGCTCAGATACGCAGTATTTT.

Ten or more counts support this clonotype. The chain couples TRBV20-1 to TRBJ2-3; D is perhaps TRBD1 or TRBD2 (5 bases each). Germline V gene lookup returns CDR1 DFQATT and CDR2 SNEGSKA (reference sequence). The CDR3 extends over 18 amino acids. Trimming shortened V by 2 bases and J by 0 bases, and 21 bases separated the two germline ends. The CDR3 bases are TGCAGTGCTAGAACCCCCTCGGGACGGGGATCTAGCACAGATACGCAGTATTTT. This codes for CSARTPSGRGSSTDTQYF.